Listed below are T cell receptor beta chains from one sample, sequenced in a study of blood T cell repertoires in COVID-19. This table comes from immunoSEQ multiplex PCR, and its TCRdb copy is limited to in-frame clones, with some not included. Of over 250,000 clones in the sample, 80% to 90% were seen once. The sequencing input was peripheral blood. These receptors all come from a woman in her forties or fifties who had recovered from COVID-19. The CDR3 runs from the conserved cysteine through the conserved F or W. The order of the fields is V gene, D gene, clone size, J gene, CDR3 protein, CDR3 DNA. D genes are given only for firm matches. Some rows have no size entry. The others give once, few or many, or a class for an expanded clone.

V gene: TRBV28; D gene: TRBD2; clone size: -; J gene: TRBJ2-3; CDR3 protein: CASSIGTSPDTQYF; CDR3 DNA: TGTGCCAGCAGCATCGGGACTAGCCCAGATACGCAGTATTTT
V gene: TRBV5-4; D gene: -; clone size: -; J gene: TRBJ1-1; CDR3 protein: CASSLLLNTEAFF; CDR3 DNA: TGTGCCAGCAGCTTACTATTGAACACTGAAGCTTTCTTT
V gene: TRBV19; D gene: -; clone size: few; J gene: TRBJ2-1; CDR3 protein: CASSIETASEQFF; CDR3 DNA: TGTGCCAGTAGTATAGAAACAGCTTCTGAGCAGTTCTTC
V gene: TRBV7-2; D gene: -; clone size: -; J gene: TRBJ2-4; CDR3 protein: CASSLVQGLDIQYF; CDR3 DNA: TGTGCCAGCAGCTTAGTTCAGGGTCTGGACATTCAGTACTTC
V gene: TRBV9; D gene: TRBD2; clone size: -; J gene: TRBJ2-7; CDR3 protein: CASSKEPGLAGTAYEQYF; CDR3 DNA: TGTGCCAGCAGTAAAGAACCGGGACTAGCGGGAACCGCCTACGAGCAGTACTTC
V gene: TRBV27; D gene: -; clone size: -; J gene: TRBJ2-7; CDR3 protein: CASSLTSEGFEQYF; CDR3 DNA: TGTGCCAGCAGTTTAACGTCGGAGGGCTTCGAGCAGTACTTC
V gene: TRBV2; D gene: TRBD1; clone size: -; J gene: TRBJ1-2; CDR3 protein: CASRGGQGADGYTF; CDR3 DNA: TGTGCCAGCAGGGGGGGACAGGGGGCCGATGGCTACACCTTC
V gene: TRBV3-1/TRBV3-2; D gene: TRBD2; clone size: -; J gene: TRBJ2-3; CDR3 protein: CASSQSREAGGSTDTQYF; CDR3 DNA: TGTGCCAGCAGCCAATCCCGGGAAGCGGGGGGAAGCACAGATACGCAGTATTTT
V gene: TRBV15; D gene: TRBD1; clone size: -; J gene: TRBJ1-1; CDR3 protein: CATSRTGREAFF; CDR3 DNA: TGTGCCACCAGCAGGACAGGGCGTGAAGCTTTCTTT
V gene: TRBV7-2; D gene: TRBD2; clone size: -; J gene: TRBJ2-7; CDR3 protein: CASRKASGGYEQYF; CDR3 DNA: TGTGCCAGCAGGAAGGCTAGCGGGGGCTACGAGCAGTACTTC
V gene: TRBV28; D gene: TRBD2; clone size: -; J gene: TRBJ2-1; CDR3 protein: CASSQQSGSPYNEQFF; CDR3 DNA: TGTGCCAGCAGCCAACAGAGCGGGAGCCCCTACAATGAGCAGTTCTTC
V gene: TRBV27; D gene: TRBD2; clone size: -; J gene: TRBJ2-1; CDR3 protein: CASNERDYNEQFF; CDR3 DNA: TGTGCCAGCAATGAGCGGGACTACAATGAGCAGTTCTTC
V gene: TRBV5-1; D gene: -; clone size: -; J gene: TRBJ1-1; CDR3 protein: CASSGGEGTEAFF; CDR3 DNA: TGCGCCAGCAGCGGCGGAGAGGGCACTGAAGCTTTCTTT
V gene: TRBV19; D gene: TRBD1; clone size: -; J gene: TRBJ1-5; CDR3 protein: CASTQTGGLNQPQHF; CDR3 DNA: TGTGCCAGTACCCAAACAGGGGGTCTCAATCAGCCCCAGCATTTT